A selection of T cell receptor beta chains follows, all from one sample in a study of molecular identifiers for immune sequencing clone quantification. TCRdb analysed the PCR reads with MiXCR anew, one entry per CDR3 protein. This sample has under 650,000 distinct CDR3 sequences, with approximately 20% found just once. The sample comprised naive CD8+ T cells from blood, with Jurkat cell RNA spiked in. These receptors were taken from a human donor in good health. Some libraries in this study had Jurkat cell RNA spiked in. Both conserved end residues are part of each CDR3. The order of the fields is V gene, D gene, J gene, clone size, CDR3 DNA, CDR3 protein. D genes are given only for firm matches. The size of a clone is reported for some rows only, either as once, few or many, or as a class for expanded clones.

V: TRBV20-1
D: TRBD2
J: TRBJ2-7
size: few
DNA: TGCAGTGCTTCCGACGGGACTAGCGGGATTGAATCCTACGAGCAGTACTTC
CDR3: CSASDGTSGIESYEQYF

V: TRBV12-3/TRBV12-4
D: -
J: TRBJ2-2
size: many
DNA: TGTGCCAGCAGTTCTACGCCTGGAACCGGGGAGCTGTTTTTT
CDR3: CASSSTPGTGELFF

V: TRBV7-8
D: -
J: TRBJ2-3
size: many
DNA: TGTGCCAGCAGCCAACTGGGGGCGAGCCCAGATACGCAGTATTTT
CDR3: CASSQLGASPDTQYF

V: TRBV7-2
D: TRBD1
J: TRBJ1-2
size: few
DNA: TGTGCCAGCAGCTTAGCGCTCGGGACAGGGAAGTATGGCTACACCTTC
CDR3: CASSLALGTGKYGYTF

V: TRBV12-3/TRBV12-4
D: -
J: TRBJ1-2
size: many
DNA: TGTGCCAGCAGTGCCCCTGACAGGCCCAGCTATGGCTACACCTTC
CDR3: CASSAPDRPSYGYTF

V: TRBV6-2/TRBV6-3
D: TRBD1
J: TRBJ1-6
size: few
DNA: TGTGCCAGCAGTGGGACAGGGACCTTTTACGTGGATTCACCCCTCCACTTT
CDR3: CASSGTGTFYVDSPLHF

V: TRBV27
D: -
J: TRBJ2-7
size: -
DNA: TGTGCCAGCAGTTTGTGGCAGGGGAGCGAGCAGTACTTC
CDR3: CASSLWQGSEQYF

V: TRBV6-2/TRBV6-3
D: -
J: TRBJ1-1
size: many
DNA: TGTGCCAGCAGCCGAGAGACAGGACTGAACACTGAAGCTTTCTTT
CDR3: CASSRETGLNTEAFF

V: TRBV6-5
D: -
J: TRBJ1-1
size: -
DNA: TGTGCCAGCAGTTACGTTTTGGGGGCCCCGAACACTGAAGCTTTCTTT
CDR3: CASSYVLGAPNTEAFF

V: TRBV15
D: -
J: TRBJ2-1
size: few
DNA: TGTGCCACCAGCGGACAACCGAGCTCCTACAATGAGCAGTTCTTC
CDR3: CATSGQPSSYNEQFF

V: TRBV6-5
D: -
J: TRBJ1-5
size: many
DNA: TGTGCCAGCAGCTCGGACAGCGAAAATCAGCCCCAGCATTTT
CDR3: CASSSDSENQPQHF

V: TRBV28
D: -
J: TRBJ1-2
size: many
DNA: TGTGCCAGCAGTTTATGGTCAGGGTTAGAACACACCTTC
CDR3: CASSLWSGLEHTF

V: TRBV4-2
D: TRBD2
J: TRBJ2-7
size: -
DNA: TGTGCCAGCAGCCAAGCCCGGGGACTAGCGGGAACTTACGAGCAGTACTTC
CDR3: CASSQARGLAGTYEQYF

V: TRBV4-3
D: -
J: TRBJ2-7
size: many
DNA: TGCGCCAGCAGCCAAGACCCGGGGCTACCCTACGAGCAGTACTTC
CDR3: CASSQDPGLPYEQYF

V: TRBV12-3/TRBV12-4
D: -
J: TRBJ2-4
size: many
DNA: TGTGCCAGCATTGGCAGGGAGGACGGCAAAAACATTCAGTACTTC
CDR3: CASIGREDGKNIQYF

V: TRBV6-2/TRBV6-3
D: -
J: TRBJ1-2
size: few
DNA: TGTGCCAGCAGGACAGCTAACTATGGCTACACCTTC
CDR3: CASRTANYGYTF

V: TRBV14
D: -
J: TRBJ2-7
size: -
DNA: TGTGCCAGCAGCCAAGGAGGCGCAGGGTACTACGAGCAGTACTTC
CDR3: CASSQGGAGYYEQYF

V: TRBV21-1
D: -
J: TRBJ2-3
size: -
DNA: TGTGCCAGCAATCACTGGGGACTAGCGGGCACAGATACGCAGTATTTT
CDR3: CASNHWGLAGTDTQYF

V: TRBV2
D: -
J: TRBJ2-5
size: many
DNA: TGTGCCAGCCAGCCACGGGTGAAAGAGACCCAGTACTTC
CDR3: CASQPRVKETQYF

V: TRBV11-2
D: -
J: TRBJ2-3
size: many
DNA: TGTGCCAGCAGCTTAGGTATTGGGTTCGCGGATACGCAGTATTTT
CDR3: CASSLGIGFADTQYF